This T cell receptor beta chain was identified during a study of shared clonotypes between healthy human individuals. On the study more broadly: CD4 naive and CD4 memory each took three plates per donor, while CD8 naive took two and CD8 memory one.

Per sorted-subset replicate PCR, input was 200 to 250 ng DNA, representing 30,000 or so T cell genomes. Sequencing was performed with immunoSEQ multiplex PCR; in TCRdb, only in-frame clones are kept and a portion is missing. The sample carries under 2,500,000 clones, approximately 96% recorded once. Study results and caveats: Memory subsets had estimated richness that was generally smaller than that of naive subsets.

As regards this clone: What it binds is not known.

Per germline, CDR1 SGHAT and CDR2 FQNNGV. Trimming took 5 bases from V and 1 from J, leaving 15 bases between them. This CDR3 contains 15 residues. The receptor comes from a man aged 18 to 35 in good health. The sample was naive CD4+ T cells sorted from blood. The subset here: CD45RA+ positively selected. The chain uses TRBV11-2 and TRBJ2-7; D may correspond to TRBD1 or TRBD2 (5 bases each). The CDR3 is CASSPWDLNSYEQYF. The CDR3 nucleotides read TGTGCCAGCAGCCCGTGGGACCTAAATTCCTACGAGCAGTACTTC.